This entry features one TCR beta chain sequence. Produced via immunoSEQ multiplex PCR; TCRdb's table is partial and in-frame only. The sample shows roughly 120,000 clones, around 89% of them seen only once. This record comes from a study of control samples from healthy donors and cancer patients. The CDR3 is 14 residues long. Trimming took off 2 bases at V and 6 bases at J, with 13 bases between the two ends. Germline V gives CDR1 MNHEY, CDR2 SVGAGI. This chain uses TRBV6-5 with TRBJ1-2; D remains ambiguous. The receptor comes from a man aged 50 to 60 in good health. Sequenced: blood. CDR3 DNA sequence: TGTGCCAGCAGTTACCGAGGCAGGCAAGATGGCTACACCTTC. Translating gives CASSYRGRQDGYTF.